These T cell receptor beta chains were read from a single sample in a study of blood T cell repertoires in COVID-19. Produced via immunoSEQ multiplex PCR; TCRdb's table is partial and in-frame only. The sample records some 300,000 clones, roughly 88% being singletons. The sequenced sample consisted of peripheral blood. Receptor source: a woman in her thirties who had recovered from COVID-19. The CDR3 runs from the conserved cysteine through the conserved F or W. D genes are given only for firm matches. Clone sizes are given selectively: once, few, many, or a class where the clone is expanded.

v_call: TRBV5-1; d_call: .; clone_size: few; j_call: TRBJ2-1; cdr3_aa: CASSLSTVYNEQFF; cdr3_nt: TGCGCCAGCAGCTTGTCTACAGTCTACAATGAGCAGTTCTTC
v_call: TRBV4-2; d_call: TRBD2; clone_size: .; j_call: TRBJ2-7; cdr3_aa: CASSQAYSGGTYEQYF; cdr3_nt: TGTGCCAGCAGCCAAGCGTATAGCGGGGGAACCTACGAGCAGTACTTC
v_call: TRBV28; d_call: .; clone_size: .; j_call: TRBJ1-1; cdr3_aa: CASSFPRVGNTEAFF; cdr3_nt: TGTGCCAGCAGTTTCCCAAGAGTTGGGAACACTGAAGCTTTCTTT
v_call: TRBV10-3; d_call: TRBD1; clone_size: .; j_call: TRBJ2-3; cdr3_aa: CAISDGQGLADTQYF; cdr3_nt: TGTGCCATCAGTGACGGACAGGGCCTTGCAGATACGCAGTATTTT
v_call: TRBV20-1; d_call: .; clone_size: once; j_call: TRBJ2-7; cdr3_aa: CSATPGLEQYF; cdr3_nt: TGCAGTGCTACTCCAGGGCTCGAGCAGTACTTC
v_call: TRBV18; d_call: .; clone_size: .; j_call: TRBJ2-2; cdr3_aa: CASSPRGTGELFF; cdr3_nt: TGTGCCAGCTCACCAAGGGGAACCGGGGAGCTGTTTTTT
v_call: TRBV30; d_call: .; clone_size: once; j_call: TRBJ2-5; cdr3_aa: CAWSPPQIRGRETQYF; cdr3_nt: TGTGCCTGGAGTCCCCCTCAAATTCGGGGTAGGGAGACCCAGTACTTC
v_call: TRBV28; d_call: .; clone_size: .; j_call: TRBJ2-5; cdr3_aa: CASSSPGWGEQETQYF; cdr3_nt: TGTGCCAGCAGTTCCCCCGGGTGGGGGGAGCAAGAGACCCAGTACTTC
v_call: TRBV20-1; d_call: .; clone_size: .; j_call: TRBJ2-3; cdr3_aa: CSANSRDTQYF; cdr3_nt: TGCAGTGCTAATTCCAGGGATACGCAGTATTTT
v_call: TRBV27; d_call: .; clone_size: .; j_call: TRBJ1-4; cdr3_aa: CASSLFPWGGVNEKLFF; cdr3_nt: TGTGCCAGCAGTTTATTTCCCTGGGGGGGGGTTAATGAAAAACTGTTTTTT
v_call: TRBV7-9; d_call: .; clone_size: .; j_call: TRBJ1-1; cdr3_aa: CASRETANTEAFF; cdr3_nt: TGTGCCAGCAGAGAGACAGCGAACACTGAAGCTTTCTTT
v_call: TRBV3-1/TRBV3-2; d_call: .; clone_size: .; j_call: TRBJ1-2; cdr3_aa: CASSQDRRYGYTF; cdr3_nt: TGTGCCAGCAGCCAAGATCGGCGGTATGGCTACACCTTC
v_call: TRBV28; d_call: .; clone_size: .; j_call: TRBJ2-7; cdr3_aa: CASSWGLLYEQYF; cdr3_nt: TGTGCCAGCAGTTGGGGACTTCTCTACGAGCAGTACTTC
v_call: TRBV5-1; d_call: TRBD1; clone_size: .; j_call: TRBJ1-6; cdr3_aa: CASSLSGGNSPLHF; cdr3_nt: TGCGCCAGCAGCTTGTCAGGGGGAAATTCACCCCTCCACTTT
v_call: TRBV12-3/TRBV12-4; d_call: .; clone_size: .; j_call: TRBJ1-3; cdr3_aa: CASSLLVNTIYF; cdr3_nt: TGTGCCAGCAGTCTACTGGTGAACACCATATATTTT
v_call: TRBV5-1; d_call: TRBD1; clone_size: .; j_call: TRBJ1-6; cdr3_aa: CASSLFQGAGNSPLHF; cdr3_nt: TGCGCCAGCAGCTTGTTCCAGGGGGCAGGTAATTCACCCCTCCACTTT
v_call: TRBV6-6; d_call: .; clone_size: .; j_call: TRBJ2-1; cdr3_aa: CASSSSDTGFEQFF; cdr3_nt: .
v_call: TRBV11-2; d_call: .; clone_size: .; j_call: TRBJ1-5; cdr3_aa: CASSLSLGRNQPQHF; cdr3_nt: TGTGCCAGCAGCTTAAGTTTGGGCAGAAATCAGCCCCAGCATTTT
v_call: TRBV5-1; d_call: .; clone_size: .; j_call: TRBJ1-1; cdr3_aa: CASSLEQPNTEAFF; cdr3_nt: TGCGCCAGCAGCTTGGAACAACCGAACACTGAAGCTTTCTTT
v_call: TRBV5-4; d_call: .; clone_size: once; j_call: TRBJ1-2; cdr3_aa: CASSSPASGYGYTF; cdr3_nt: TGTGCCAGCAGCTCCCCGGCCAGCGGCTATGGCTACACCTTC
v_call: TRBV6-7; d_call: .; clone_size: .; j_call: TRBJ1-2; cdr3_aa: CASSYTRGNYGYTF; cdr3_nt: TGTGCCAGCAGTTATACCCGGGGTAACTATGGCTACACCTTC
v_call: TRBV9; d_call: TRBD2; clone_size: once; j_call: TRBJ2-1; cdr3_aa: CASSVGRLAGYNEQFF; cdr3_nt: TGTGCCAGCAGCGTAGGTCGTCTAGCGGGGTACAATGAGCAGTTCTTC
v_call: TRBV20-1; d_call: .; clone_size: .; j_call: TRBJ2-5; cdr3_aa: CSASAGNQETQYF; cdr3_nt: TGCAGTGCTAGTGCAGGGAACCAAGAGACCCAGTACTTC
v_call: TRBV9; d_call: TRBD1; clone_size: .; j_call: TRBJ2-2; cdr3_aa: CASSAVRQGRTGELFF; cdr3_nt: TGTGCCAGCAGCGCCGTGCGACAGGGGCGGACCGGGGAGCTGTTTTTT
v_call: TRBV5-8; d_call: .; clone_size: once; j_call: TRBJ2-4; cdr3_aa: CASRGRVQYF; cdr3_nt: TGTGCCAGCAGAGGTCGGGTTCAGTACTTC
v_call: TRBV5-1; d_call: .; clone_size: .; j_call: TRBJ2-1; cdr3_aa: CASSLAVLPGFQYNEQFF; cdr3_nt: TGCGCCAGCAGCTTGGCCGTGCTCCCAGGGTTTCAGTACAATGAGCAGTTCTTC
v_call: TRBV15; d_call: .; clone_size: .; j_call: TRBJ1-1; cdr3_aa: CATSRDPRGSNTEAFF; cdr3_nt: TGTGCCACCAGCAGAGATCCAAGAGGGTCTAACACTGAAGCTTTCTTT
v_call: TRBV27; d_call: TRBD1; clone_size: .; j_call: TRBJ1-1; cdr3_aa: CASSLFVRTDRGGSFAFF; cdr3_nt: TGTGCCAGCAGTTTATTCGTTCGGACCGACAGGGGAGGGTCTTTTGCTTTCTTT
v_call: TRBV5-1; d_call: TRBD1; clone_size: .; j_call: TRBJ2-1; cdr3_aa: CASSRTGDNEQFF; cdr3_nt: TGCGCCAGCAGCAGGACAGGTGACAATGAGCAGTTCTTC
v_call: TRBV6-5; d_call: .; clone_size: .; j_call: TRBJ1-5; cdr3_aa: CASSFSLYDQPQHF; cdr3_nt: TGTGCCAGCAGCTTTAGTTTGTACGATCAGCCCCAGCATTTT
v_call: TRBV4-1; d_call: .; clone_size: few; j_call: TRBJ1-2; cdr3_aa: CASSQPLGTANYGYTF; cdr3_nt: TGCGCCAGCAGCCAGCCTCTTGGGACTGCTAACTATGGCTACACCTTC
v_call: TRBV12-3/TRBV12-4; d_call: .; clone_size: few; j_call: TRBJ1-1; cdr3_aa: CASSSQETTEAFF; cdr3_nt: TGTGCCAGCAGCTCACAGGAAACCACTGAAGCTTTCTTT
v_call: TRBV2; d_call: .; clone_size: many; j_call: TRBJ1-5; cdr3_aa: CASSEVHEGASFNQPQHF; cdr3_nt: TGTGCCAGCAGTGAGGTACATGAGGGAGCCTCTTTTAATCAGCCCCAGCATTTT
v_call: TRBV4-1; d_call: .; clone_size: .; j_call: TRBJ1-1; cdr3_aa: CASSPLRQSEAFF; cdr3_nt: TGCGCCAGCAGCCCGCTTAGACAGAGTGAAGCTTTCTTT
v_call: TRBV5-6; d_call: TRBD1; clone_size: .; j_call: TRBJ1-2; cdr3_aa: CASSFWTGAVGAF; cdr3_nt: TGTGCCAGCAGCTTCTGGACAGGGGCTGTAGGAGCCTTC
v_call: TRBV6-5; d_call: TRBD1; clone_size: .; j_call: TRBJ1-6; cdr3_aa: CASSRQGEGNSPLHF; cdr3_nt: TGTGCCAGCAGCCGACAGGGGGAAGGCAATTCACCCCTCCACTTT
v_call: TRBV5-6; d_call: .; clone_size: .; j_call: TRBJ1-1; cdr3_aa: CASSPFRGTEAFF; cdr3_nt: TGTGCCAGCAGCCCCTTCAGGGGAACTGAAGCTTTCTTT
v_call: TRBV2; d_call: .; clone_size: few; j_call: TRBJ2-2; cdr3_aa: CASKTGALTNTGELFF; cdr3_nt: TGTGCCAGCAAAACAGGAGCCTTAACGAACACCGGGGAGCTGTTTTTT
v_call: TRBV3-1/TRBV3-2; d_call: .; clone_size: .; j_call: TRBJ2-7; cdr3_aa: CASSQDGRPPAEQYF; cdr3_nt: TGTGCCAGCAGCCAAGATGGGCGCCCCCCGGCCGAGCAGTACTTC
v_call: TRBV5-1; d_call: .; clone_size: .; j_call: TRBJ1-1; cdr3_aa: CASSLNTDSRVRNTEAFF; cdr3_nt: TGCGCCAGCAGCTTAAATACGGACAGCCGAGTAAGGAACACTGAAGCTTTCTTT
v_call: TRBV28; d_call: TRBD1; clone_size: .; j_call: TRBJ1-1; cdr3_aa: CASSLYPDRRTEAFF; cdr3_nt: TGTGCCAGCAGTTTATACCCGGACAGGAGGACTGAAGCTTTCTTT
v_call: TRBV28; d_call: .; clone_size: .; j_call: TRBJ1-5; cdr3_aa: CASHPGRNQPQHF; cdr3_nt: TGTGCCTCCCACCCAGGGCGGAATCAGCCCCAGCATTTT
v_call: TRBV9; d_call: .; clone_size: .; j_call: TRBJ2-1; cdr3_aa: CASSVGLVAYNEQFF; cdr3_nt: TGTGCCAGCAGCGTAGGACTAGTTGCCTACAATGAGCAGTTCTTC